Listed below are T cell receptor beta chains from one sample, sequenced in a study of CD8 T cells in ankylosing spondylitis. A single record per CDR3 protein comes from TCRdb applying MiXCR to the 5' RACE reads. The sample contains about 260,000 distinct CDR3 sequences, roughly 25% of which appear only once. Sequenced input: blood, either unsorted or a sorted T cell fraction (not recorded which). These receptors came from a male donor with ankylosing spondylitis or in good health (not recorded which). Each CDR3 is given with its conserved first and last residue. Each record gives: clone size, V gene, J gene, D gene, CDR3 DNA, CDR3 protein. D genes are given only for firm matches. Clone sizes are given selectively: once, few, many, or a class where the clone is expanded.

size: many; V: TRBV12-3/TRBV12-4; J: TRBJ1-4; D: TRBD1; DNA: TGTGCCAGCAGTTTTGGGACAGGGAGTGAAAAACTGTTTTTT; CDR3: CASSFGTGSEKLFF
size: many; V: TRBV24-1; J: TRBJ2-3; D: .; DNA: TGTGCCACCAGTGATTCAGGGTTTAGTGCAGATACGCAGTATTTT; CDR3: CATSDSGFSADTQYF
size: few; V: TRBV20-1; J: TRBJ2-7; D: .; DNA: TGCAGTGCTAGCCTCGCCTACGAGCAGTACTTC; CDR3: CSASLAYEQYF
size: few; V: TRBV20-1; J: TRBJ2-3; D: .; DNA: TGCAGTGCTCCCGGCGGCGGAAACACAGATACGCAGTATTTT; CDR3: CSAPGGGNTDTQYF
size: .; V: TRBV7-9; J: TRBJ2-7; D: .; DNA: TGTGCCAGCAGCTCCCTCCGGACCCAACAAGTCTACGAGCAGTACTTC; CDR3: CASSSLRTQQVYEQYF
size: .; V: TRBV28; J: TRBJ2-1; D: TRBD1; DNA: TGTGCCAGCAGATTCGACAGGGCGTATACCTACAATGAGCAGTTCTTC; CDR3: CASRFDRAYTYNEQFF
size: .; V: TRBV7-3; J: TRBJ1-1; D: .; DNA: TGTGCCAGCAGCTTAACAGACACCACTGAAGCTTTCTTT; CDR3: CASSLTDTTEAFF
size: many; V: TRBV11-1; J: TRBJ2-3; D: TRBD2; DNA: TGTGCCAGCAGCCTAGCGGGGCCTCGAGATACGCAGTATTTT; CDR3: CASSLAGPRDTQYF
size: .; V: TRBV11-1; J: TRBJ2-3; D: TRBD1; DNA: TGTGCCAGCAGCCATTCGGGGACAGGGGTAGGCACAGATACGCAGTATTTT; CDR3: CASSHSGTGVGTDTQYF
size: few; V: TRBV27; J: TRBJ2-1; D: .; DNA: TGTGCCAGCAGTTTATCGTTCTACAATGAGCAGTTCTTC; CDR3: CASSLSFYNEQFF
size: .; V: TRBV20-1; J: TRBJ2-3; D: .; DNA: TGCAGTGCTAGTTTGGCGGGGATAACAGATACGCAGTATTTT; CDR3: CSASLAGITDTQYF
size: .; V: TRBV2; J: TRBJ2-3; D: TRBD1; DNA: TGTGCCACCCTCCCCGGACAGGGACTCACAGATACGCAGTATTTT; CDR3: CATLPGQGLTDTQYF
size: few; V: TRBV20-1; J: TRBJ2-1; D: .; DNA: TGCAGTGCTCATGACTCTATCGCCAATGAGCAGTTCTTC; CDR3: CSAHDSIANEQFF
size: few; V: TRBV6-1; J: TRBJ1-6; D: .; DNA: TGTGCCAGCAGTACCGGGACACTAAATTCACCCCTCCACTTT; CDR3: CASSTGTLNSPLHF
size: .; V: TRBV19; J: TRBJ1-1; D: .; DNA: TGTGCCAGTAGTATAGGACTTATCACTGAAGCTTTCTTT; CDR3: CASSIGLITEAFF
size: many; V: TRBV12-3/TRBV12-4; J: TRBJ2-1; D: TRBD1; DNA: TGTGCCAGCAGTTTACAGGGGGCCGGTGAGCAGTTCTTC; CDR3: CASSLQGAGEQFF
size: .; V: TRBV6-1; J: TRBJ2-7; D: TRBD1; DNA: TGTGCCAGCAGTGAATACGGGACAGGGGGCTACGAGCAGTACTTC; CDR3: CASSEYGTGGYEQYF